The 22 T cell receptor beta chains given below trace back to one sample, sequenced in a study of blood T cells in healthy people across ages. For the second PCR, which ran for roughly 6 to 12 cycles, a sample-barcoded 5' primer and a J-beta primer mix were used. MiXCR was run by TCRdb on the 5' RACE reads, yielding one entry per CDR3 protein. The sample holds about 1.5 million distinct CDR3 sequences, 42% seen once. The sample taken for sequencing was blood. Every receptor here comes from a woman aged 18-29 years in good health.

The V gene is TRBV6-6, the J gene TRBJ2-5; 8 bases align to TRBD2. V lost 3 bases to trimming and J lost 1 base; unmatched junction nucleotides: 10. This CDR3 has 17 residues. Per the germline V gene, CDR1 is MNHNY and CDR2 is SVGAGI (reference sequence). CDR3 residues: CASSYPPQRGIQETQYF. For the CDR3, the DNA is TGTGCCAGCAGTTATCCGCCGCAGCGGGGGATCCAAGAGACCCAGTACTTC.

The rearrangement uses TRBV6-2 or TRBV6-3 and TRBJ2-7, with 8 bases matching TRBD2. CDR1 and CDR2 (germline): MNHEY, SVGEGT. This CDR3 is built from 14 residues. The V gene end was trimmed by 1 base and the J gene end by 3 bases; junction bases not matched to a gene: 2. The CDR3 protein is CASSYLAGIYEQYF. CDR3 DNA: TGTGCCAGCAGTTACTTAGCGGGGATCTACGAGCAGTACTTC.

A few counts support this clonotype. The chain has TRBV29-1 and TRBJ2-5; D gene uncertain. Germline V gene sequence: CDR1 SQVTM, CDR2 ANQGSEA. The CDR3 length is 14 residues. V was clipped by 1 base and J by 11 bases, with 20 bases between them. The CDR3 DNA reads TGCAGCGTTGAAGCTTACCCTTCGCGCAATGAGCAGTACTTC. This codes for CSVEAYPSRNEQYF.

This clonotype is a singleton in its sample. Written as DNA, the CDR3 is TGCGCCAGCAGCTTGGTCCCGGGAGGGGTGACAGATACGCAGTATTTT. Protein sequence: CASSLVPGGVTDTQYF. V usage is TRBV5-1 and J usage is TRBJ2-3; 8 nucleotides agree with TRBD2. This CDR3 is 16 amino acids long. After removal of 0 bases from V and 3 bases from J, the junction contained 6 bases not matched to a gene. From germline, CDR1 is SGHRS and CDR2 YFSETQ.

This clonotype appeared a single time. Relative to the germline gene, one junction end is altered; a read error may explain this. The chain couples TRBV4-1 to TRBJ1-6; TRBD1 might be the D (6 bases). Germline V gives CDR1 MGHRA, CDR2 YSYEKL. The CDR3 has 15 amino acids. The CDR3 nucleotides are TGCGCCAGCGGCCAAGATTGGACAGCTAATTCACCCCTCCACTTT. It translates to CASGQDWTANSPLHF.

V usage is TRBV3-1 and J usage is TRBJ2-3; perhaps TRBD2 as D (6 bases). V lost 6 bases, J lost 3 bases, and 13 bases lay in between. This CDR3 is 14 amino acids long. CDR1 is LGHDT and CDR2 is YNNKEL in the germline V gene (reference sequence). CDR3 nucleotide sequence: TGTGCCAGCAGTACGAGGGCGGGGACAGATACGCAGTATTTT. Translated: CASSTRAGTDTQYF.

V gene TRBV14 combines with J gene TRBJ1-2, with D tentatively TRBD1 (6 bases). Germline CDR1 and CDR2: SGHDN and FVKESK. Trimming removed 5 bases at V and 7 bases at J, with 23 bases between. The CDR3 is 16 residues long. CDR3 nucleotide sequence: TGTGCCAGCAGCGCCTTAAGCGGACAGTACCCTCTTGGCTACACCTTC. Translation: CASSALSGQYPLGYTF. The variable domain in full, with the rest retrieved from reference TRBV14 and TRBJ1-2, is EAGVTQFPSHSVIEKGQTVTLRCDPISGHDNLYWYRRVMGKEIKFLLHFVKESKQDESGMPNNRFLAERTGGTYSTLKVQPAELEDSGVYFCASSALSGQYPLGYTFGSGTRLTVV.

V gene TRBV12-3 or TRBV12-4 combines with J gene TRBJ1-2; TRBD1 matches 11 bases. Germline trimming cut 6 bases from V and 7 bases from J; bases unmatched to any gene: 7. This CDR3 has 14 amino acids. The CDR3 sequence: CASRWTGGAVGYTF. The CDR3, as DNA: TGTGCCAGCAGGTGGACAGGGGGCGCGGTTGGCTACACCTTC.

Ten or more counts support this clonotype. CDR3 in amino acids: CASSYSVGRGGYTF. Here the CDR3 DNA reads TGTGCCAGCAGTTACTCTGTCGGGCGGGGAGGCTACACCTTC. V gene TRBV6-5 combines with J gene TRBJ1-2; D remains ambiguous. The CDR3 is 14 amino acids. The V and J ends lost 0 bases and 8 bases respectively, with 13 bases between them. The germline V gene encodes CDR1 MNHEY and CDR2 SVGAGI.

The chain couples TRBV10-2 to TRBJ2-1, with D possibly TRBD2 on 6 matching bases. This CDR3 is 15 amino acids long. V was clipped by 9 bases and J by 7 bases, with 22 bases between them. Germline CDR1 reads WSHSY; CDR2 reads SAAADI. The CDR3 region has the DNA TGCGCCAGTGCCAGGAGTGGGACCGCGGGGAATGAGCAGTTCTTC. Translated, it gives CASARSGTAGNEQFF.

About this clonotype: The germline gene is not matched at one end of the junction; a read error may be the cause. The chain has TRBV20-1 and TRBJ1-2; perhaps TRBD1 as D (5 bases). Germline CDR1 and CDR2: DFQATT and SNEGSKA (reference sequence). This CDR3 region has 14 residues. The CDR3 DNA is TGCAGTACTAGAGATTTAGACAGTAACTATGGCTACACCTTC. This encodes CSTRDLDSNYGYTF.

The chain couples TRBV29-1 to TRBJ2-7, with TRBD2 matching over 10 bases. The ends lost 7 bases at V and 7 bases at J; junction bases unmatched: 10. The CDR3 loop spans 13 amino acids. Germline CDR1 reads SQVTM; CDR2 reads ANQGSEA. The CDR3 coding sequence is TGCAGCGGCAGGACTAGCGGCACCAATGAGCAGTACTTC. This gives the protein CSGRTSGTNEQYF.

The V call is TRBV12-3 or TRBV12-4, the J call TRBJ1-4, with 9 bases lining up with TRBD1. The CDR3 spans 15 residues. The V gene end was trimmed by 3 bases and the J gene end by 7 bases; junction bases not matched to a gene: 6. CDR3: CASSFNRGRGEKLFF. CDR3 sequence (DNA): TGTGCCAGCAGTTTCAACAGGGGGCGCGGTGAAAAACTGTTTTTT.

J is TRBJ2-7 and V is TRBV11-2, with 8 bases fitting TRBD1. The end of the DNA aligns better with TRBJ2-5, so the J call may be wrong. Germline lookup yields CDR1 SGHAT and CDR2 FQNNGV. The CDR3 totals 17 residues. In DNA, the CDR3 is TGTGCCAGCAGCCCAGATCGGGACAGGCTTTTTAGTGAGACCCAGTACTTC. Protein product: CASSPDRDRLFSETQYF.

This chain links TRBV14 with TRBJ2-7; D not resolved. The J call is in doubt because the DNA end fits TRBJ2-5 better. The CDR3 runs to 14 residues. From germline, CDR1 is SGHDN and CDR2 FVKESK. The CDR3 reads CASSPLERTETQYF. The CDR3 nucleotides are TGTGCCAGCAGCCCCCTGGAGAGGACGGAGACCCAGTACTTC.

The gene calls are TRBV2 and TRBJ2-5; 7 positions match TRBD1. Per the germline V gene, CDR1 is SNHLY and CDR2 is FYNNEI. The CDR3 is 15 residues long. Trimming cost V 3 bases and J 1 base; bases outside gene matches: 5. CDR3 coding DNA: TGTGCCAGCAGTGACCTCGGGACAGCCCAAGAGACCCAGTACTTC. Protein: CASSDLGTAQETQYF.

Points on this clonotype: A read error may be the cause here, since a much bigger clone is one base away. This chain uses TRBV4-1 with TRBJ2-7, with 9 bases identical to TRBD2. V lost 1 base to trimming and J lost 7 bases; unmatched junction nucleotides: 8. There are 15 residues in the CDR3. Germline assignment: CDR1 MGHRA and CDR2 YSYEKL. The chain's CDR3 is CASSQATSGYNEQYF. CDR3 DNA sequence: TGCGCCAGCAGCCAAGCGACTAGCGGTTACAATGAGCAGTACTTC.

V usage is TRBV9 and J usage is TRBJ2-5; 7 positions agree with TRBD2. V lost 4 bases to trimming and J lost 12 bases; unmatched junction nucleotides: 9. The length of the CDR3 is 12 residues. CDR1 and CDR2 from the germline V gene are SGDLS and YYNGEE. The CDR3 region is CASSSEWGGKYF. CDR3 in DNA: TGTGCCAGCAGCTCCGAGTGGGGAGGGAAGTACTTC.

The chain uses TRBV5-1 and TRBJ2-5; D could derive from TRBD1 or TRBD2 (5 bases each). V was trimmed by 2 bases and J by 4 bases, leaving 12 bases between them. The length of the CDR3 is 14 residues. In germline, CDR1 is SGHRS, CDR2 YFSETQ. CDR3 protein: CASSFRDPRETQYF. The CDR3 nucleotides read TGCGCCAGCAGCTTTAGGGACCCCCGAGAGACCCAGTACTTC.

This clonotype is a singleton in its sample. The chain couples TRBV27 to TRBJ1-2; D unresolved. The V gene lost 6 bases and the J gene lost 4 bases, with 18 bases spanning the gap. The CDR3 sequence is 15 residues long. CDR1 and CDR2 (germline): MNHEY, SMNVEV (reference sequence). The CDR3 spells CASRPPRGEGYGYTF. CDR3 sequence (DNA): TGTGCCAGCAGACCTCCTCGGGGAGAGGGCTATGGCTACACCTTC.

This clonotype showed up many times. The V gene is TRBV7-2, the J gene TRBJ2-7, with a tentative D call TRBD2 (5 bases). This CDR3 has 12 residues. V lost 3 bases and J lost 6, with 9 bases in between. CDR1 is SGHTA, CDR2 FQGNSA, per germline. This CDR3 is CASSLDWREQYF. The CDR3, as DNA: TGTGCCAGCAGCTTGGACTGGCGCGAGCAGTACTTC.

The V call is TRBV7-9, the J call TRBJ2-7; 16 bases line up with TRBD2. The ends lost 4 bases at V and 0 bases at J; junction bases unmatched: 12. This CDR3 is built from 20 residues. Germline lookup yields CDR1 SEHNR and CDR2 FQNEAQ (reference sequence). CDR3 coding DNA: TGTGCCAGCAGCTCAAGTACGGGACTAGCGGGAGGGTGGAGCTCCTACGAGCAGTACTTC. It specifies CASSSSTGLAGGWSSYEQYF.